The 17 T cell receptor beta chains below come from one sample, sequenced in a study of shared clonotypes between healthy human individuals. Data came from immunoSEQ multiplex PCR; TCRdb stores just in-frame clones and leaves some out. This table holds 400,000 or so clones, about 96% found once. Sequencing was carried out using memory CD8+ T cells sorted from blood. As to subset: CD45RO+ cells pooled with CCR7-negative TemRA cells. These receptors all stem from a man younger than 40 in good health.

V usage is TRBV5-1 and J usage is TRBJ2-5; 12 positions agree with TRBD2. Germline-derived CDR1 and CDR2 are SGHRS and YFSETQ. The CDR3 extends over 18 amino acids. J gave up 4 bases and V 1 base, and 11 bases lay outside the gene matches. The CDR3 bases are TGCGCCAGCAGCTTGTCCCTACGACTACTAGCGGGAGGAGAGACCCAGTACTTC. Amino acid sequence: CASSLSLRLLAGGETQYF.

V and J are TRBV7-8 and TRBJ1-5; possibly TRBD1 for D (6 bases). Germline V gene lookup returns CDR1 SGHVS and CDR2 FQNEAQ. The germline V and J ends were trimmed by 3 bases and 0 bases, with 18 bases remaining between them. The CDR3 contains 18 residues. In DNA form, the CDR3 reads TGTGCCAGCAGCTTTCTTACAGGGATAGTGAATAGCAATCAGCCCCAGCATTTT. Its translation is CASSFLTGIVNSNQPQHF.

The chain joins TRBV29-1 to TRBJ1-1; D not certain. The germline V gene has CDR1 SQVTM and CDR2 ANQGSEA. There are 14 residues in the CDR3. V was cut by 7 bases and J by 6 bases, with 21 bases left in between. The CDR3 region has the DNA TGCAGCGCCAAAGGTTTGGGTCGCGGAGCTGAAGCTTTCTTT. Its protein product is CSAKGLGRGAEAFF. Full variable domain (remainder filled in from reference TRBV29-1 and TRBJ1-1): SAVISQKPSRDICQRGTSLTIQCQVDSQVTMMFWYRQQPGQSLTLIATANQGSEATYESGFVIDKFPISRPNLTFSTLTVSNMSPEDSSIYLCSAKGLGRGAEAFFGQGTRLTVV.

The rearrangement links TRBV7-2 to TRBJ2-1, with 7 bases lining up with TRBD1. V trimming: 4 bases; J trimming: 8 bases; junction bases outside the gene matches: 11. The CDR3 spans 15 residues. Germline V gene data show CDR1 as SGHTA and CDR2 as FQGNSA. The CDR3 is CASSSLAKGADEQFF. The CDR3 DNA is TGTGCCAGCAGCTCATTGGCGAAGGGGGCCGATGAGCAGTTCTTC.

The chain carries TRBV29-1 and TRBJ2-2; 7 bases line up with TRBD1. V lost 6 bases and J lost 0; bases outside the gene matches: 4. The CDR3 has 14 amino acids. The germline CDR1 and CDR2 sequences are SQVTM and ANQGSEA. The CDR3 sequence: CSVRTGTNTGELFF. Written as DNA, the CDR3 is TGCAGCGTGCGGACAGGTACGAACACCGGGGAGCTGTTTTTT.

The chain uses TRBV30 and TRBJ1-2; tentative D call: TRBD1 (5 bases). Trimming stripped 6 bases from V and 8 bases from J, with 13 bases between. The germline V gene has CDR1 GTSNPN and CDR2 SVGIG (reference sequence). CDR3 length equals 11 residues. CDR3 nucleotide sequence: TGTGCCTGCCAGGGTGGAGGGGGCTACACCTTC. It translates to CACQGGGGYTF.

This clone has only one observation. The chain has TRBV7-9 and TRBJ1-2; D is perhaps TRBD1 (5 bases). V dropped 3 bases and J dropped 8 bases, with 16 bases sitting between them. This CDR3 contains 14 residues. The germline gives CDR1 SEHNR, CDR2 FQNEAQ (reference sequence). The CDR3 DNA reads TGTGCCAGCAGCTTCTCAGGGAGATTGGGCGGCTACACCTTC. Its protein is CASSFSGRLGGYTF.

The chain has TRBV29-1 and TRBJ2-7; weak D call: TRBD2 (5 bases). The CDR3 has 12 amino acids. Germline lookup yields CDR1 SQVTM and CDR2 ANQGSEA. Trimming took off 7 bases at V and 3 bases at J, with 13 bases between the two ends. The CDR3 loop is CSDGLGIYEQYF. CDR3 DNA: TGCAGCGACGGACTGGGCATCTACGAGCAGTACTTC.

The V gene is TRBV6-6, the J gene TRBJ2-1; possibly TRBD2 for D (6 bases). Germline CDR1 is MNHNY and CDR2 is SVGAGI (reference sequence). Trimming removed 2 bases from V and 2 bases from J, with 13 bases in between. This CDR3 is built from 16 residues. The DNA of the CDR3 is TGTGCCAGCAGTTACCCGGGACTGACGGCCTACAATGAGCAGTTCTTC. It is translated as CASSYPGLTAYNEQFF.

The CDR3 DNA follows: TGTGCCAGCAGCGCGAGCGTCGCGGTCTCCTACGAGCAGTACTTC. It codes for CASSASVAVSYEQYF. This chain links TRBV5-6 with TRBJ2-7; the D is unclear. The germline CDR1 and CDR2 sequences are SGHDT and YYEEEE. The CDR3 spans 15 residues. V gave up 4 bases and J gave up 0 bases, with 14 bases separating them.

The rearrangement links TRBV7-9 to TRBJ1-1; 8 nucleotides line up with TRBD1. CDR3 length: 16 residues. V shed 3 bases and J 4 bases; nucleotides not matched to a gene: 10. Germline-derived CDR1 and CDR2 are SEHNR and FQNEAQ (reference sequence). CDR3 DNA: TGTGCCAGCAGCTTGGCAGGGGGCCTACCTAGCACTGAAGCTTTCTTT. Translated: CASSLAGGLPSTEAFF. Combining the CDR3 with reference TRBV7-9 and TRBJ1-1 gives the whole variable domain DTGVSQNPRHKITKRGQNVTFRCDPISEHNRLYWYRQTLGQGPEFLTYFQNEAQLEKSRLLSDRFSAERPKGSFSTLEIQRTEQGDSAMYLCASSLAGGLPSTEAFFGQGTRLTVV.

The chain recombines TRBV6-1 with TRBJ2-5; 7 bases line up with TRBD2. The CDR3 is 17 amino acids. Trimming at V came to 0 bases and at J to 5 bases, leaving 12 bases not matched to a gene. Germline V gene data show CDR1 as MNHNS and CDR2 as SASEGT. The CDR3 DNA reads TGTGCCAGCAGTGAAGCGGCAGGCTTACTGGGAGGGGAGACCCAGTACTTC. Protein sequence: CASSEAAGLLGGETQYF.

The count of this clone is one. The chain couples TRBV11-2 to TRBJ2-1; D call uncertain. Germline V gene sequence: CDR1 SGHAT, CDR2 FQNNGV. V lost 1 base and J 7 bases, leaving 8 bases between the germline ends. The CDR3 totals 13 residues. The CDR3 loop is CASSLVERNEQFF. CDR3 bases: TGTGCCAGCAGCTTAGTTGAAAGGAATGAGCAGTTCTTC.

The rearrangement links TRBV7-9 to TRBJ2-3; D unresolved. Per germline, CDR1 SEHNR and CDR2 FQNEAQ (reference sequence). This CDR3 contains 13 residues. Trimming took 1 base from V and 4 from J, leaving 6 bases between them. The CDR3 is CASSLEGSDTQYF. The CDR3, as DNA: TGTGCCAGCAGCTTAGAAGGCTCAGATACGCAGTATTTT.

The CDR3: CASSMRRTHYGYTF. CDR3 coding DNA: TGTGCCAGTAGTATGCGGCGGACACACTATGGCTACACCTTC. This rearrangement joins TRBV19 to TRBJ1-2; a possible D gene is TRBD1 (5 bases). V lost 3 bases and J 3 bases, leaving 11 bases between the germline ends. This CDR3 has 14 amino acids. Germline-derived CDR1 and CDR2 are LNHDA and SQIVND (reference sequence).

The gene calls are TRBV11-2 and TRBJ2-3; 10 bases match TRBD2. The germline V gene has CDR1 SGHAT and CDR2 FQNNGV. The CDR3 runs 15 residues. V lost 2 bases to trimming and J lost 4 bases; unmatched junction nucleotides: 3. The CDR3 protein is CASSLSAGGSDTQYF. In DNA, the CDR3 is TGTGCCAGCAGCTTATCAGCGGGAGGGTCAGATACGCAGTATTTT.

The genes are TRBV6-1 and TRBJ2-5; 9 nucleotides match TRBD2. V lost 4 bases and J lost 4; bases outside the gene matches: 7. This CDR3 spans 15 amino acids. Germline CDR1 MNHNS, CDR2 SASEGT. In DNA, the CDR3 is TGTGCCAGCAGTGGGGGGCTAGCGGGAACAGAGACCCAGTACTTC. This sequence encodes CASSGGLAGTETQYF.